The next 16 T cell receptor beta chains were all read from a single sample in a study of cytomegalovirus exposure and HLA in healthy donors. The study ran its PCR with 60 Vbeta and 13 Jbeta primers. Using immunoSEQ multiplex PCR, the repertoire was profiled, and TCRdb retains in-frame clones only, with some absent. The data contain about 220,000 clones, approximately 80% of them singletons. The sample taken for sequencing was PBMCs. Receptors were obtained from a boy between 2 and 15 years old in good health and CMV-seronegative.

The chain has TRBV30 and TRBJ2-1; weak D call: TRBD2 (6 bases). V lost 5 bases, J lost 9 bases, and 20 bases lay in between. CDR1 is GTSNPN and CDR2 is SVGIG in the germline V gene (reference sequence). The CDR3 length is 14 residues. This CDR3 is CAWGPDYNLAEQFF. The DNA of the CDR3 is TGTGCCTGGGGCCCGGACTATAACCTGGCTGAGCAGTTCTTC.

The gene calls are TRBV27 and TRBJ2-5; D possibly corresponds to TRBD1 (6 bases). Between the trimmed V and J ends, which lost 4 bases and 4 bases, there was a span of 19 bases. Germline lookup yields CDR1 MNHEY and CDR2 SMNVEV (reference sequence). The CDR3 has 16 amino acids. CDR3 coding DNA: TGTGCCAGCAGTTACAGGGAGTTCCCCCTTGGAGAGACCCAGTACTTC. Its translation is CASSYREFPLGETQYF.

The table lists this clone with a count of one. The genes are TRBV11-2 and TRBJ1-1, with a possible D match to TRBD1 (6 bases). V was trimmed by 4 bases and J by 0 bases, leaving 9 bases between them. Germline V gene data show CDR1 as SGHAT and CDR2 as FQNNGV. This CDR3 has 14 amino acids. The CDR3 nucleotides read TGTGCCAGCAGCTCACAGGGCCTGAACACTGAAGCTTTCTTT. Protein product: CASSSQGLNTEAFF.

The CDR3, as DNA: TGTGCCAGCAGCGTAGAAGGACAGGGAGAGACCCAGTACTTC. As protein: CASSVEGQGETQYF. This chain joins TRBV9 and TRBJ2-5; TRBD1 agrees at 8 bases. V gave up 0 bases and J gave up 4 bases; unmatched junction bases: 2. The germline V gene has CDR1 SGDLS and CDR2 YYNGEE. The CDR3 sequence is 14 residues long.

This chain uses TRBV4-1 with TRBJ2-7; TRBD1 matches at 8 bases. V lost 4 bases, J lost 4 bases, and 9 bases stayed unmatched. The CDR3 sequence is 15 residues long. Germline loops: CDR1 MGHRA, CDR2 YSYEKL. The CDR3 loop is CASSPRTGIVYEQYF. The CDR3 coding sequence is TGCGCCAGCAGCCCCAGGACAGGGATTGTATACGAGCAGTACTTC.

This clone has a handful of counts. As DNA, the CDR3 is TGCGCCAGCAGCTTCAACAGGGACTCCTACGAGCAGTACTTC. It codes for CASSFNRDSYEQYF. The gene calls are TRBV5-1 and TRBJ2-7; TRBD1 might be the D (6 bases). Germline loops: CDR1 SGHRS, CDR2 YFSETQ. V shed 2 bases and J shed 0 bases, with 9 bases lying between them. This CDR3 spans 14 amino acids. Using reference TRBV5-1 and TRBJ2-7 for the parts outside the CDR3, the full variable domain is KAGVTQTPRYLIKTRGQQVTLSCSPISGHRSVSWYQQTPGQGLQFLFEYFSETQRNKGNFPGRFSGRQFSNSRSEMNVSTLELGDSALYLCASSFNRDSYEQYFGPGTRLTVT.

The CDR3 coding sequence is TGTGCCAGCAGCTTAGTGTGGGCAACTTACGAGCAGTACTTC. It translates to CASSLVWATYEQYF. V gene TRBV7-2 combines with J gene TRBJ2-7; D is unclear. The CDR3 totals 14 residues. Trimming left V 1 base short and J 4 bases short, with 11 bases between. Germline values: CDR1 SGHTA, CDR2 FQGNSA. The complete variable domain, with remaining parts taken from reference TRBV7-2 and TRBJ2-7, reads GAGVSQSPSNKVTEKGKDVELRCDPISGHTALYWYRQSLGQGLEFLIYFQGNSAPDKSGLPSDRFSAERTGGSVSTLTIQRTQQEDSAVYLCASSLVWATYEQYFGPGTRLTVT.

The genes are TRBV7-8 and TRBJ2-4, with a weak D call TRBD1 (6 bases). The V gene's germline CDR1 is SGHVS and CDR2 FQNEAQ. Trimming removed 7 bases at V and 4 bases at J, with 11 bases between. CDR3 size: 13 residues. CDR3 loop: CASISGQKNIQYF. The CDR3 DNA is TGTGCCAGCATTTCCGGACAGAAAAACATTCAGTACTTC.

This chain links TRBV18 with TRBJ2-2; 7 nucleotides match TRBD1. The V gene end was trimmed by 3 bases and the J gene end by 5 bases; junction bases not matched to a gene: 0. Germline CDR1 KGHSH, CDR2 LQKENI. The CDR3 is made up of 13 amino acids. CDR3 coding DNA: TGTGCCAGCTCACCGACAGGGACCGGGGAGCTGTTTTTT. Encoded protein: CASSPTGTGELFF. Drawing the rest from reference TRBV18 and TRBJ2-2, the complete variable domain is NAGVMQNPRHLVRRRGQEARLRCSPMKGHSHVYWYRQLPEEGLKFMVYLQKENIIDESGMPKERFSAEFPKEGPSILRIQQVVRGDSAAYFCASSPTGTGELFFGEGSRLTVL.

This chain uses TRBV15 with TRBJ1-2; the D is unclear. CDR1 is LNHNV, CDR2 YYDKDF, per germline (reference sequence). This CDR3 has 12 amino acids. Trimming removed 1 base from V and 7 bases from J, with 7 bases in between. CDR3 DNA sequence: TGTGCCACCAGCAGAGGATCGGGTGGCTACACCTTC. It translates to CATSRGSGGYTF.

The gene calls are TRBV29-1 and TRBJ1-2; weak D call: TRBD1 (6 bases). Trimming took off 3 bases at V and 7 bases at J, with 18 bases between the two ends. The CDR3 extends over 14 amino acids. Germline V gene data show CDR1 as SQVTM and CDR2 as ANQGSEA. In DNA, the CDR3 is TGCAGCGTTGAGGGGTACAGGGACCCCTGTGGCTACACCTTC. It translates to CSVEGYRDPCGYTF.

This rearrangement joins TRBV21-1 to TRBJ2-7; the table names TRBD1, a call not compared with the DNA. TRBV21-1 is a listed pseudogene. CDR3 length: 14 amino acids. The CDR3: CASSPRKSSYEQYF. In DNA, the CDR3 is TGTGCCAGCAGCCCCAGGAAGAGTTCCTACGAGCAGTACTTC.

This chain connects TRBV5-1 to TRBJ2-3; 8 nucleotides agree with TRBD2. This CDR3 has 16 amino acids. J gave up 2 bases and V 0 bases, and 5 bases lay outside the gene matches. Germline CDR1 reads SGHRS; CDR2 reads YFSETQ. The CDR3 DNA is TGCGCCAGCAGCTTGGAGCTAGCGGGTCCCACAGATACGCAGTATTTT. This encodes CASSLELAGPTDTQYF.

The chain is built from TRBV2 and TRBJ2-3; D call uncertain. CDR1 SNHLY and CDR2 FYNNEI come from the germline V gene. This CDR3 contains 9 residues. The CDR3 protein is CALTDTQYF. CDR3 nucleotides: TGTGCACTCACAGATACGCAGTATTTT.

The V gene is TRBV19, the J gene TRBJ1-3; 7 bases are a match to TRBD1. The CDR3 has 16 amino acids. Germline V CDR1 and CDR2: LNHDA, SQIVND (reference sequence). With V trimmed by 1 base and J by 0 bases, 3 bases remained unmatched. The CDR3 region has the DNA TGTGCCAGTAGTATAGCTAACAGGGGCTCTGGAAACACCATATATTTT. It yields the protein CASSIANRGSGNTIYF.

In this sample, this clone turned up a few times. J is TRBJ1-2 and V is TRBV27, with TRBD1 matching over 7 bases. The V gene end was trimmed by 4 bases and the J gene end by 5 bases; junction bases not matched to a gene: 4. This CDR3 has 13 residues. Looked up from germline, CDR1 is MNHEY and CDR2 is SMNVEV (reference sequence). In nucleotides, the CDR3 is TGTGCCAGCAGTTCAGACAGGGCATATGGCTACACCTTC. Encoded protein: CASSSDRAYGYTF.